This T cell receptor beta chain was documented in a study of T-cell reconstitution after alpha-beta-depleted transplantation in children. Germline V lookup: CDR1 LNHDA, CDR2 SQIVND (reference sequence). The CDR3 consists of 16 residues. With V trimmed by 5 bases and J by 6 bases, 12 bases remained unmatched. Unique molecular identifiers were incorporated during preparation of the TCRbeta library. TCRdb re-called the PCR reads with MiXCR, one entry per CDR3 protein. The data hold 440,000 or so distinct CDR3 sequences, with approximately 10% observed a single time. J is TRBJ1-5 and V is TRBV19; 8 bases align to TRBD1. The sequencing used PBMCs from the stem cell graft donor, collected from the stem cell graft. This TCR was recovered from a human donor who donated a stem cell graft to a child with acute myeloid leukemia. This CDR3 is CASSSQDRGLGQPQHF. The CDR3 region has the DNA TGTGCCAGTAGTTCGCAAGACAGGGGATTGGGTCAGCCCCAGCATTTT.